This passage covers 12 T cell receptor beta chains from one sample sequenced in a study of cytomegalovirus exposure and HLA in healthy donors. The PCR employed 60 Vbeta primers together with 13 Jbeta primers. Sequenced by immunoSEQ multiplex PCR; TCRdb stores in-frame clones only, minus some. There are roughly 90,000 clones in the sample; approximately 84% occur only once, and 2% to 2.5% lies in the top ten. Material: PBMCs. The receptors were gathered from a man between 18 and 35 years old in good health and CMV-seronegative.

In regard to this clone: Compared with germline, one end of the junction differs, possibly owing to a read error. This chain links TRBV7-3 with TRBJ2-1; 7 positions match TRBD2. Germline V gives CDR1 SGHTA, CDR2 FQGTGA. This CDR3 has 16 amino acids. CDR3 in amino acids: CASSLTAAGALNEQFF. The CDR3 DNA follows: TGTGCCAGCAGCCTAACTGCGGCGGGAGCCCTCAATGAGCAGTTCTTC. The full variable domain, rest sourced from reference TRBV7-3 and TRBJ2-1, is GAGVSQTPSNKVTEKGKYVELRCDPISGHTALYWYRQSLGQGPEFLIYFQGTGAADDSGLPNDRFFAVRPEGSVSTLKIQRTERGDSAVYLCASSLTAAGALNEQFFGPGTRLTVL.

This rearrangement joins TRBV30 to TRBJ2-7; 7 bases fit TRBD1. The CDR3 length is 11 residues. V lost 8 bases and J lost 6; bases outside the gene matches: 7. Per germline, CDR1 GTSNPN and CDR2 SVGIG (reference sequence). Here the CDR3 DNA reads TGTGCCCAAGCACAGGGGCCCGAGCAGTACTTC. As protein: CAQAQGPEQYF.

This clone was observed a single time. This chain joins TRBV20-1 and TRBJ1-1, with 7 nucleotides matching TRBD1. The CDR3 runs to 11 residues. V gave up 6 bases and J gave up 5 bases; unmatched junction bases: 3. Germline V CDR1 and CDR2: DFQATT, SNEGSKA (reference sequence). This CDR3 reads CSAPTGTEAFF. The CDR3 DNA sequence: TGCAGTGCGCCGACAGGGACTGAAGCTTTCTTT.

This clone was seen a single time. The gene calls are TRBV6-5 and TRBJ2-2; D call uncertain. Deletions cut 7 bases from V and 7 bases from J, with 7 bases between. This CDR3 is 11 amino acids long. Looked up from germline, CDR1 is MNHEY and CDR2 is SVGAGI. CDR3: CASTSGGELFF. The CDR3, as DNA: TGTGCCAGCACCTCGGGCGGGGAGCTGTTTTTT.

The V and J genes are TRBV27 and TRBJ2-5, with 9 bases fitting TRBD1. The CDR3 has 14 amino acids. The V segment lost 6 bases and the J segment 5 bases; nucleotides outside the gene matches: 7. The germline V gene encodes CDR1 MNHEY and CDR2 SMNVEV (reference sequence). The CDR3 bases are TGTGCCAGCAGAACCACAGGGGGCTGGGAGACCCAGTACTTC. Encoded protein: CASRTTGGWETQYF.

V usage is TRBV6-1 and J usage is TRBJ1-2; TRBD1 matches at 7 bases. J lost 4 bases, V lost 6 bases, and 5 bases had no gene match. Germline V gene sequence: CDR1 MNHNS, CDR2 SASEGT. The CDR3 length is 13 residues. The CDR3 nucleotides read TGTGCCAGCAGGTCGACAGGGTCCTATGGCTACACCTTC. Translated: CASRSTGSYGYTF.

The chain employs TRBV27 and TRBJ2-1; 11 nucleotides agree with TRBD2. V was clipped by 7 bases and J by 3 bases; unmatched bases: 2. Germline V gene sequence: CDR1 MNHEY, CDR2 SMNVEV (reference sequence). CDR3 length: 14 amino acids. In DNA, the CDR3 is TGTGCCAGCACCGGGACTAGCGGCTACAATGAGCAGTTCTTC. Translation gives CASTGTSGYNEQFF.

In DNA form, the CDR3 reads TGTGCCAGCAGCAACAGGGTGAACTATGGCTACACCTTC. It yields the protein CASSNRVNYGYTF. The rearrangement uses TRBV7-2 and TRBJ1-2, with a possible D match to TRBD1 (6 bases). The CDR3 totals 13 residues. The V gene's germline CDR1 is SGHTA and CDR2 FQGNSA. Trimming left V 5 bases short and J 2 bases short, with 9 bases between.

V is TRBV27 and J is TRBJ1-2; TRBD1 is a possible D gene (5 bases). V was trimmed by 7 bases and J by 6 bases, leaving 21 bases between them. The CDR3 is 15 residues long. Germline V lookup: CDR1 MNHEY, CDR2 SMNVEV (reference sequence). This CDR3 reads CASTPGGRETDGYTF. The CDR3 bases are TGTGCCAGCACCCCCGGCGGCAGGGAAACCGATGGCTACACCTTC.

The chain has TRBV5-1 and TRBJ2-7; 10 bases align to TRBD2. The germline gives CDR1 SGHRS, CDR2 YFSETQ. The CDR3 sequence is 15 residues long. The V gene end was trimmed by 3 bases and the J gene end by 6 bases; junction bases not matched to a gene: 9. The CDR3 is CASSSQSGRASEQYF. The CDR3 nucleotides are TGCGCCAGCAGCTCTCAAAGCGGGAGGGCCTCCGAGCAGTACTTC.

This clone was recorded once. The chain couples TRBV6-5 to TRBJ1-2, with TRBD1 matching 7 bases. CDR3 length: 14 amino acids. V dropped 6 bases and J dropped 8; count of bases not matched to a gene: 12. Germline CDR1 is MNHEY and CDR2 is SVGAGI. CDR3 residues: CASRTGARVGGYTF. DNA for the CDR3: TGTGCCAGCAGAACAGGGGCCAGGGTAGGAGGCTACACCTTC.

The chain employs TRBV30 and TRBJ2-1; 7 positions match TRBD2. Germline V gene sequence: CDR1 GTSNPN, CDR2 SVGIG (reference sequence). J gave up 8 bases and V 0 bases, and 10 bases lay outside the gene matches. This CDR3 comprises 15 residues. In DNA form, the CDR3 reads TGTGCCTGGAGTGTAGGCGGGAGAGGGTTCGATGAGCAGTTCTTC. Encoded protein: CAWSVGGRGFDEQFF. Drawing the rest from reference TRBV30 and TRBJ2-1, the complete variable domain is SQTIHQWPATLVQPVGSPLSLECTVEGTSNPNLYWYRQAAGRGLQLLFYSVGIGQISSEVPQNLSASRPQDRQFILSSKKLLLSDSGFYLCAWSVGGRGFDEQFFGPGTRLTVL.